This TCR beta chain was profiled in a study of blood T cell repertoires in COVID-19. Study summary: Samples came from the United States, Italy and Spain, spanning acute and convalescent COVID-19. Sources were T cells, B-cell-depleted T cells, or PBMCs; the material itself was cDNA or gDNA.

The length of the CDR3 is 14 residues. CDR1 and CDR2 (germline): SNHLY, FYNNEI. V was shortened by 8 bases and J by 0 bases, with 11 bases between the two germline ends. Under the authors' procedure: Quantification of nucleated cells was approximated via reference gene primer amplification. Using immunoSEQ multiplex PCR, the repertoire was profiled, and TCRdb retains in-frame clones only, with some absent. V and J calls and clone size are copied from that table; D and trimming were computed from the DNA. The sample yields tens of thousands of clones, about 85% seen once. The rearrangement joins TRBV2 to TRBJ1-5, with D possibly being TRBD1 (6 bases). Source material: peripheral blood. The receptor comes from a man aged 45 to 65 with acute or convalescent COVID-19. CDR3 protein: CASRQEISNQPQHF. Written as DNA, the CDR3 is TGTGCCAGCCGACAGGAGATTAGCAATCAGCCCCAGCATTTT.